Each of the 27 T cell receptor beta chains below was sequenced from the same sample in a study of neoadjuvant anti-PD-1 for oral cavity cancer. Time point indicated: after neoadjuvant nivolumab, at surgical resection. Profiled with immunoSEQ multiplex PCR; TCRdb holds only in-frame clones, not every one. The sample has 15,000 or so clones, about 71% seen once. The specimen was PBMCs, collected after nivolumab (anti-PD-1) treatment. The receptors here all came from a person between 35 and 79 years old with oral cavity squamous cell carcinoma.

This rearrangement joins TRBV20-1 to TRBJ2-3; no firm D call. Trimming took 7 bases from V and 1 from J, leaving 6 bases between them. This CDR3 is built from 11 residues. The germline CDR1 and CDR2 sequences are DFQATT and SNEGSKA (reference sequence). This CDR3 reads CSGERTDTQYF. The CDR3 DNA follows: TGCAGTGGAGAGCGCACAGATACGCAGTATTTT.

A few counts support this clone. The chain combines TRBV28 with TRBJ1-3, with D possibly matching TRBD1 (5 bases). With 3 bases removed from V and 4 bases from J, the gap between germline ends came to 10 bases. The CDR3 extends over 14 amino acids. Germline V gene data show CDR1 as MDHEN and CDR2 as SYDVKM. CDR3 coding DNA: TGTGCCAGCAGTTTGAGGGGAGACGGAAACACCATATATTTT. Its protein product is CASSLRGDGNTIYF.

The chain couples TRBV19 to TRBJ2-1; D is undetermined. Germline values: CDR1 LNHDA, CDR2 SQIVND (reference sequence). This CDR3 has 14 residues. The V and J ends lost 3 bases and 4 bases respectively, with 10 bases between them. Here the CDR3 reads CASSIGAGYNEQFF. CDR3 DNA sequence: TGTGCCAGTAGTATTGGTGCTGGATACAATGAGCAGTTCTTC.

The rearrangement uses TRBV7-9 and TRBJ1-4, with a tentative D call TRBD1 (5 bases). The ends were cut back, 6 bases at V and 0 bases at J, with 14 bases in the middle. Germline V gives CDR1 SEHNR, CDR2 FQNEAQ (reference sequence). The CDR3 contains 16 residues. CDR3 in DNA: TGTGCCAGCAGTTCCGGACACAGTGCAACTAATGAAAAACTGTTTTTT. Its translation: CASSSGHSATNEKLFF. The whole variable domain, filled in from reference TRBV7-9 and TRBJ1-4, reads DTGVSQNPRHKITKRGQNVTFRCDPISEHNRLYWYRQTLGQGPEFLTYFQNEAQLEKSRLLSDRFSAERPKGSFSTLEIQRTEQGDSAMYLCASSSGHSATNEKLFFGSGTQLSVL.

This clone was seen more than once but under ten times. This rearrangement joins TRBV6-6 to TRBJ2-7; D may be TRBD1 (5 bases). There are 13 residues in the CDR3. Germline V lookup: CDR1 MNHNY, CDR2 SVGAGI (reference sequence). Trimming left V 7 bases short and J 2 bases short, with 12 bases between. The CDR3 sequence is CASTIDSTYEQYF. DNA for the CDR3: TGTGCCAGCACAATCGACAGCACCTACGAGCAGTACTTC.

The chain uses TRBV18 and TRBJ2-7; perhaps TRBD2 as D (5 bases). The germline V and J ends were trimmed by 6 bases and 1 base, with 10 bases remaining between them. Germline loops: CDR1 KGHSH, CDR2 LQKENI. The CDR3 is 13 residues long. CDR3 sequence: CASSAGSSYEQYF. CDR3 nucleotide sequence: TGTGCCAGCTCGGCGGGCTCTTCCTACGAGCAGTACTTC. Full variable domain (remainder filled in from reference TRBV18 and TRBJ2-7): NAGVMQNPRHLVRRRGQEARLRCSPMKGHSHVYWYRQLPEEGLKFMVYLQKENIIDESGMPKERFSAEFPKEGPSILRIQQVVRGDSAAYFCASSAGSSYEQYFGPGTRLTVT.

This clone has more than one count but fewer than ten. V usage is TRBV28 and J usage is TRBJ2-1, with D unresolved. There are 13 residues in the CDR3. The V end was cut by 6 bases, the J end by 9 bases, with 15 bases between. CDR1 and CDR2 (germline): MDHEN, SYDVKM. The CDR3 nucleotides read TGTGCCAGCAGCCCAAGTGCGATAGTTGAGCAGTTCTTC. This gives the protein CASSPSAIVEQFF.

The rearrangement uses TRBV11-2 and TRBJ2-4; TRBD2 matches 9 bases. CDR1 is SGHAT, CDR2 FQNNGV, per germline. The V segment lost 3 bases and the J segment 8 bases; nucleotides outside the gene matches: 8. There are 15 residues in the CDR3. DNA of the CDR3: TGTGCCAGCAGCTTGCAACTAGCGGGTACAGACATTCAGTACTTC. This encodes CASSLQLAGTDIQYF.

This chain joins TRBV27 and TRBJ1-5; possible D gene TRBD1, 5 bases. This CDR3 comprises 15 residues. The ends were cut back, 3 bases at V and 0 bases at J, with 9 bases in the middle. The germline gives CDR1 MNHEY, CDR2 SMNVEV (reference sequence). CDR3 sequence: CASSLRGISNQPQHF. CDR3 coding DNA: TGTGCCAGCAGTTTGCGGGGGATTAGCAATCAGCCCCAGCATTTT.

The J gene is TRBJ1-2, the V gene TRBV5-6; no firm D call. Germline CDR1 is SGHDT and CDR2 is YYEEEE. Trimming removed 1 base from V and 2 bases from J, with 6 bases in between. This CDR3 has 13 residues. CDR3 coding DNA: TGTGCCAGCAGCTTGCCGGGGAACTATGGCTACACCTTC. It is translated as CASSLPGNYGYTF.

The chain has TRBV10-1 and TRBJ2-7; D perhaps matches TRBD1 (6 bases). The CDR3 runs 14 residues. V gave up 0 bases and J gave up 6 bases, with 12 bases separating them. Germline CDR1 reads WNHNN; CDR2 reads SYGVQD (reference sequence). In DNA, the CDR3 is TGCGCCAGCAGTGAGTCCCCAGGGGTTTCCGAGCAGTACTTC. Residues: CASSESPGVSEQYF.

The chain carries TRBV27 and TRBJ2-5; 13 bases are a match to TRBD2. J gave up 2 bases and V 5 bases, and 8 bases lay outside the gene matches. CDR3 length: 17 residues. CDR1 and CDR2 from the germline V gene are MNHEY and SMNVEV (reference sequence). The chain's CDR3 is CASSPVGGLAGQETQYF. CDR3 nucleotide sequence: TGTGCCAGCAGTCCAGTGGGGGGACTAGCGGGGCAAGAGACCCAGTACTTC.

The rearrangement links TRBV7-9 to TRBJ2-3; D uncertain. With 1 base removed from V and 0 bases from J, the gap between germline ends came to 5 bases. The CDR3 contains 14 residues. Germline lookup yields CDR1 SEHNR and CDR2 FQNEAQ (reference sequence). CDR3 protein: CASSLVASTDTQYF. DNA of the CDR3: TGTGCCAGCAGCTTAGTAGCCAGCACAGATACGCAGTATTTT.

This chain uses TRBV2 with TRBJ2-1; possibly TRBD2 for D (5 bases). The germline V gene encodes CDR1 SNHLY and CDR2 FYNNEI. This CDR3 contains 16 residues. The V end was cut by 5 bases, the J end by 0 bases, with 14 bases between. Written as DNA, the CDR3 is TGTGCCAGCAGTCTCCCGTCTGGGAGCTCCTACAATGAGCAGTTCTTC. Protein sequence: CASSLPSGSSYNEQFF.

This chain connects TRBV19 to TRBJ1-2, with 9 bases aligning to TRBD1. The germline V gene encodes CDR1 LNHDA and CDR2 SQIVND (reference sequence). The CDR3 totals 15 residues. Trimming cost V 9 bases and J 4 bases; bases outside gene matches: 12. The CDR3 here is CASREPGQGFYGYTF. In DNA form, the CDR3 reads TGTGCCAGCCGTGAACCGGGACAGGGCTTCTATGGCTACACCTTC.

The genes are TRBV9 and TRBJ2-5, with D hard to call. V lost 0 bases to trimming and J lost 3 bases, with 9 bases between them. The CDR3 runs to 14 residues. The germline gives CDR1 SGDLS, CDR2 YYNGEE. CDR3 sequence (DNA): TGTGCCAGCAGCGTAGGGGTCACAAAAGAGACCCAGTACTTC. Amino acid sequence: CASSVGVTKETQYF.

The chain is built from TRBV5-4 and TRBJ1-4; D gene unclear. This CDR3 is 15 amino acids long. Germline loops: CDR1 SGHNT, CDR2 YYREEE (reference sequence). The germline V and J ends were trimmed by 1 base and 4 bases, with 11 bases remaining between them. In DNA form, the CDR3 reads TGTGCCAGCAGCTTGCGTGGGCGGGATAATGAAAAACTGTTTTTT. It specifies CASSLRGRDNEKLFF.

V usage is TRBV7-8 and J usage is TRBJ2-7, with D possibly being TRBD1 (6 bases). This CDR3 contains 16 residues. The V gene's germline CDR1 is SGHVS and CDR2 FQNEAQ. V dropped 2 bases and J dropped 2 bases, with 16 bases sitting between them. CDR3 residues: CASSLRAGRGAYEQYF. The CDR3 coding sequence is TGTGCCAGCAGCTTACGGGCGGGCAGGGGAGCCTACGAGCAGTACTTC. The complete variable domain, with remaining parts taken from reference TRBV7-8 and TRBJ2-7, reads GAGVSQSPRYKVAKRGQDVALRCDPISGHVSLFWYQQALGQGPEFLTYFQNEAQLDKSGLPSDRFFAERPEGSVSTLKIQRTQQEDSAVYLCASSLRAGRGAYEQYFGPGTRLTVT.

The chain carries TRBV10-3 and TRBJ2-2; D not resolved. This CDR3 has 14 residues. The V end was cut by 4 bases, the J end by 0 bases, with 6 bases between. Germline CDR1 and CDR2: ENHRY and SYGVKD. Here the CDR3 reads CAISVSTNTGELFF. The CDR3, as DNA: TGTGCCATCAGTGTCAGCACGAACACCGGGGAGCTGTTTTTT.

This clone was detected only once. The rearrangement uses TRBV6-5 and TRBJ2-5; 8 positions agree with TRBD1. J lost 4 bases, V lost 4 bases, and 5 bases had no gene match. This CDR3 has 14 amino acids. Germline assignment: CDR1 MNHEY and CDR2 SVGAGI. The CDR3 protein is CASSFLRGLETQYF. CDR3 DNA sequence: TGTGCCAGCAGTTTCCTCAGGGGGCTAGAGACCCAGTACTTC.

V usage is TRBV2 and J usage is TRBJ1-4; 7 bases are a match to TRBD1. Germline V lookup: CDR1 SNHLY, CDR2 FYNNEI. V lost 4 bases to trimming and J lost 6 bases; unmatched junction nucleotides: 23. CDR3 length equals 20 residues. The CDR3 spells CASSGGWGQKEKREDEKLFF. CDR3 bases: TGTGCCAGCAGTGGTGGGTGGGGACAGAAGGAGAAGAGAGAAGATGAAAAACTGTTTTTT.

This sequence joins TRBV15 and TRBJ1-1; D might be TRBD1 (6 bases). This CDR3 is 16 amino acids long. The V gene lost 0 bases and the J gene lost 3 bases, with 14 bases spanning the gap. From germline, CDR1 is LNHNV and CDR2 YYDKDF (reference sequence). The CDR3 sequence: CATSRDRGAFDTEAFF. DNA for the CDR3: TGTGCCACCAGCAGAGATCGGGGGGCTTTCGACACTGAAGCTTTCTTT.

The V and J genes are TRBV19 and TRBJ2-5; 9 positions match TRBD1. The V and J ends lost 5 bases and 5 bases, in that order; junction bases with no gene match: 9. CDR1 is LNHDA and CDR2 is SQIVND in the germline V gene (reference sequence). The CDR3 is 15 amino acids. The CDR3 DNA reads TGTGCCAGTAGTCCCCGCACAGGGGGCGGGGAGACCCAGTACTTC. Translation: CASSPRTGGGETQYF.

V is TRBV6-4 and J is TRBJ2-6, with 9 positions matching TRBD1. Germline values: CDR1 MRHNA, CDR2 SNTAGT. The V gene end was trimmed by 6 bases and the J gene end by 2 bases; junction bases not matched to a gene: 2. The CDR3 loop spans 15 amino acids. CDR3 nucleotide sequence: TGTGCCAGCAGCAGGACAGGGGCTGGGGCCAACGTCCTGACTTTC. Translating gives CASSRTGAGANVLTF.

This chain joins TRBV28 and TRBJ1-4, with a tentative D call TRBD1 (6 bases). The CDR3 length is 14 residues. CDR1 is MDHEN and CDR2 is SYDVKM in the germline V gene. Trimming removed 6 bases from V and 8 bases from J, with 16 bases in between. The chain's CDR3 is CASSKHPGEEKLFF. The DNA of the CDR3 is TGTGCCAGCAGCAAGCACCCAGGGGAGGAAAAACTGTTTTTT.

The CDR3 DNA reads as TGCGCCAGCGGCGGACAGGGAACGAACACTGAAGCTTTCTTT. Protein product: CASGGQGTNTEAFF. The gene calls are TRBV5-1 and TRBJ1-1; 8 positions match TRBD1. The V segment lost 7 bases and the J segment 1 base; nucleotides outside the gene matches: 6. Per the germline V gene, CDR1 is SGHRS and CDR2 is YFSETQ. CDR3 length: 14 residues.

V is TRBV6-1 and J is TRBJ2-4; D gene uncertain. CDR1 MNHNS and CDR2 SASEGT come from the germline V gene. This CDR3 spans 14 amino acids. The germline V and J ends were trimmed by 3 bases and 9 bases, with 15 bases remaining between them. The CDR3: CASSDPGLLGIQYF. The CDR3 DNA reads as TGTGCCAGCAGTGACCCTGGGCTTTTAGGCATTCAGTACTTC.